The T cell receptor (beta chain) under discussion was sequenced for a study of OX40 agonist ivuxolimab in advanced cancers. Study-level information: Participants could have had prior anti-PD-1, anti-PD-L1 or anti-CTLA-4 therapy, and less than 45% had some. Overall study findings and caveats: Blood T cells, both CD4+ and CD8+, expanded clonally by week 6 at 0.1 to 3.0 mg/kg.

Assay used: immunoSEQ multiplex PCR; TCRdb lists only in-frame clones, some missing. The sample lists fewer than 85,000 clones; 70% to 90% were seen once. This CDR3 is 14 amino acids long. V dropped 0 bases and J dropped 2 bases, with 6 bases sitting between them. Germline V CDR1 and CDR2: SGHTA, FQGNSA. On this clone itself: Its antigen remains unidentified.

This material consisted of CD4+ or CD8+ T cells sorted from blood, taken in a trial of the OX40 agonist ivuxolimab. This clonotype originated in an adult with an advanced solid tumor such as melanoma, head and neck, liver or kidney cancer. The chain uses TRBV7-2 and TRBJ2-3; D ambiguous. CDR3 region: CASSLAMATDTQYF. The CDR3 DNA reads TGTGCCAGCAGCTTAGCGATGGCCACAGATACGCAGTATTTT.